Following are 32 T cell receptor beta chains from one sample sequenced in a study of T cell responses to AZD1222 COVID-19 vaccine. Clones were sequenced by immunoSEQ multiplex PCR, and TCRdb holds only the in-frame ones, with some missing. The sample includes about 100,000 clones, about 87% of them seen just once. Specimen: peripheral blood, collected on day 0 of AZD1222 vaccination. Receptors were obtained from an adult in good health.

This chain connects TRBV4-3 to TRBJ2-2; D gene unclear. Germline CDR1 reads LGHNA; CDR2 reads YSLEER. V was cut by 0 bases and J by 6 bases, with 11 bases left in between. The CDR3 is made up of 15 amino acids. The CDR3, as DNA: TGCGCCAGCAGCCAAGATCACAGTATCGCCGGGGAGCTGTTTTTT. Translated: CASSQDHSIAGELFF.

V and J are TRBV6-5 and TRBJ1-1; 8 bases map to TRBD1. The CDR3 covers 14 residues. The J segment lost 8 bases and the V segment lost 4 bases, leaving 9 bases of the junction unmatched. Per germline, CDR1 MNHEY and CDR2 SVGAGI. CDR3: CASSLTGAASEAFF. The CDR3 DNA sequence: TGTGCCAGCAGTTTGACAGGGGCGGCGTCCGAAGCTTTCTTT.

The CDR3 loop is CASSEFLNEQFF. CDR3 nucleotides: TGTGCCAGCAGTGAATTCCTCAATGAGCAGTTCTTC. This chain links TRBV6-1 with TRBJ2-1; no reliable D call. Germline-derived CDR1 and CDR2 are MNHNS and SASEGT. The V and J ends lost 2 bases and 6 bases respectively, with 5 bases between them. CDR3 length: 12 residues.

The rearrangement joins TRBV19 to TRBJ2-3; 8 bases fit TRBD1. This CDR3 has 18 residues. Losses at the gene ends were 0 bases for V and 0 bases for J; bases not matched to a gene: 8. Germline CDR1 is LNHDA and CDR2 is SQIVND (reference sequence). CDR3 sequence: CASSIDPAGGRSTDTQYF. As DNA, the CDR3 is TGTGCCAGTAGTATAGATCCTGCAGGGGGCCGGAGCACAGATACGCAGTATTTT.

V gene TRBV27 combines with J gene TRBJ2-5, with D possibly matching TRBD1 (6 bases). The germline V gene has CDR1 MNHEY and CDR2 SMNVEV (reference sequence). V shed 8 bases and J shed 2 bases, with 18 bases lying between them. The CDR3 has 15 residues. CDR3 nucleotides: TGTGCCAGCCATCCTGTGGGGACAAAGCAAGAGACCCAGTACTTC. This encodes CASHPVGTKQETQYF.

This clone was observed once. V gene TRBV29-1 combines with J gene TRBJ2-5, with D maybe TRBD1 (6 bases). Between the trimmed V and J ends, which lost 2 bases and 5 bases, there was a span of 15 bases. The CDR3 loop spans 14 amino acids. Germline CDR1 reads SQVTM; CDR2 reads ANQGSEA. The CDR3: CSVEITGSWETQYF. The CDR3 nucleotides read TGCAGCGTTGAAATCACAGGGTCGTGGGAGACCCAGTACTTC. Complete variable domain (other parts from reference TRBV29-1 and TRBJ2-5): SAVISQKPSRDICQRGTSLTIQCQVDSQVTMMFWYRQQPGQSLTLIATANQGSEATYESGFVIDKFPISRPNLTFSTLTVSNMSPEDSSIYLCSVEITGSWETQYFGPGTRLLVL.

The chain employs TRBV25-1 and TRBJ1-4; tentative D call: TRBD1 (5 bases). V lost 1 base and J 5 bases, leaving 14 bases between the germline ends. CDR1 MGHDK and CDR2 SYGVNS come from the germline V gene. There are 16 residues in the CDR3. CDR3 sequence reads: CASSESARGWNEKLFF. The CDR3 bases are TGTGCCAGCAGTGAATCTGCAAGGGGATGGAATGAAAAACTGTTTTTT.

CDR3 in DNA: TGTGCTAGTGGTTTGATAGAAGGGACAATCTACGAGCAGTACTTC. As protein: CASGLIEGTIYEQYF. The chain is built from TRBV12-5 and TRBJ2-7; D perhaps matches TRBD1 (6 bases). The CDR3 consists of 15 residues. Trimming took off 2 bases at V and 3 bases at J, with 14 bases between the two ends. Germline CDR1 reads LGHNT; CDR2 reads FRNRAP.

The chain combines TRBV19 with TRBJ1-5; the D gene is possibly TRBD1 (6 bases). V shed 2 bases and J shed 0 bases, with 11 bases lying between them. The V gene's germline CDR1 is LNHDA and CDR2 SQIVND (reference sequence). The CDR3 runs to 16 residues. CDR3 coding DNA: TGTGCCAGTAGTATAATCGGGGGCTTTAGCAATCAGCCCCAGCATTTT. This translates into CASSIIGGFSNQPQHF.

The chain joins TRBV9 to TRBJ1-1, with TRBD1 as a possible D gene (5 bases). The V gene lost 4 bases and the J gene lost 1 base, with 20 bases spanning the gap. This CDR3 is 17 amino acids long. Germline loops: CDR1 SGDLS, CDR2 YYNGEE. For the CDR3, the DNA is TGTGCCAGCAGCTCCCGAGCCGGTGGAACAGGGAACACTGAAGCTTTCTTT. This sequence encodes CASSSRAGGTGNTEAFF. Full variable domain (remainder filled in from reference TRBV9 and TRBJ1-1): DSGVTQTPKHLITATGQRVTLRCSPRSGDLSVYWYQQSLDQGLQFLIQYYNGEERAKGNILERFSAQQFPDLHSELNLSSLELGDSALYFCASSSRAGGTGNTEAFFGQGTRLTVV.

This chain uses TRBV12-3 or TRBV12-4 with TRBJ1-1; D is undetermined. There are 13 residues in the CDR3. Trimming cost V 0 bases and J 0 bases, with 2 bases left between them. CDR3 DNA sequence: TGTGCCAGCAGTTTAGCGGTGAACACTGAAGCTTTCTTT. Translation: CASSLAVNTEAFF.

J is TRBJ2-1 and V is TRBV7-2, with TRBD1 as a possible D gene (5 bases). The CDR3 has 15 amino acids. CDR1 is SGHTA and CDR2 is FQGNSA in the germline V gene. Trimming left V 3 bases short and J 4 bases short, with 13 bases between. CDR3 amino acids: CASSFRAGSYNEQFF. The CDR3 coding sequence is TGTGCCAGCAGCTTCCGTGCAGGGTCTTACAATGAGCAGTTCTTC. Using reference TRBV7-2 and TRBJ2-1 for the parts outside the CDR3, the full variable domain is GAGVSQSPSNKVTEKGKDVELRCDPISGHTALYWYRQSLGQGLEFLIYFQGNSAPDKSGLPSDRFSAERTGGSVSTLTIQRTQQEDSAVYLCASSFRAGSYNEQFFGPGTRLTVL.

The V gene is TRBV7-9, the J gene TRBJ1-5; tentatively, D is TRBD1 (6 bases). The length of the CDR3 is 14 residues. Germline V gives CDR1 SEHNR, CDR2 FQNEAQ (reference sequence). Trimming removed 5 bases at V and 4 bases at J, with 12 bases between. CDR3 residues: CASSNSTGNQPQHF. The CDR3 DNA reads as TGTGCCAGCAGCAATAGCACAGGGAATCAGCCCCAGCATTTT.

The chain joins TRBV7-2 to TRBJ1-6; a possible D gene is TRBD1 (5 bases). The CDR3 runs 14 residues. CDR1 SGHTA and CDR2 FQGNSA come from the germline V gene. The V gene lost 2 bases and the J gene lost 7 bases, with 9 bases spanning the gap. CDR3 nucleotide sequence: TGTGCCAGCAGCTTACGGGGCGGGAATTCACCCCTCCACTTT. This sequence encodes CASSLRGGNSPLHF.

The chain is built from TRBV28 and TRBJ1-3, with 10 bases matching TRBD1. CDR1 and CDR2 (germline): MDHEN, SYDVKM. The CDR3 runs to 16 residues. J gave up 2 bases and V 2 bases, and 3 bases lay outside the gene matches. The CDR3 bases are TGTGCCAGCAGTTTAGACAGGGGGCGCCCTGGAAACACCATATATTTT. It is translated as CASSLDRGRPGNTIYF.

V gene TRBV19 combines with J gene TRBJ2-1; D remains unclear. Trimming stripped 7 bases from V and 0 bases from J, with 13 bases between. This CDR3 spans 15 amino acids. The germline CDR1 and CDR2 sequences are LNHDA and SQIVND (reference sequence). CDR3 coding DNA: TGTGCCAGTACCCGTCTCGGTAGCTCCTACAATGAGCAGTTCTTC. As protein: CASTRLGSSYNEQFF.

This clone was seen a single time. V is TRBV27 and J is TRBJ2-2; 9 nucleotides match TRBD2. Per the germline V gene, CDR1 is MNHEY and CDR2 is SMNVEV (reference sequence). The CDR3 has 18 residues. With V trimmed by 3 bases and J by 1 base, 9 bases remained unmatched. As DNA, the CDR3 is TGTGCCAGCAGTTTTTTATTAGCGGGAGAAAGGAACACCGGGGAGCTGTTTTTT. Its translation is CASSFLLAGERNTGELFF.

The genes are TRBV11-2 and TRBJ2-1, with D perhaps TRBD2 (6 bases). Per the germline V gene, CDR1 is SGHAT and CDR2 is FQNNGV. The CDR3 spans 15 residues. Trimming took 5 bases from V and 0 from J, leaving 11 bases between them. The CDR3 spells CASSLSGLSYNEQFF. CDR3 DNA sequence: TGTGCCAGCAGCCTAAGCGGGCTCTCCTACAATGAGCAGTTCTTC.

This chain joins TRBV28 and TRBJ2-1; the match to TRBD2 covers 11 bases. Germline V lookup: CDR1 MDHEN, CDR2 SYDVKM. The CDR3 sequence is 15 residues long. J was trimmed by 3 bases and V by 6 bases; bases with no gene match: 4. The CDR3 DNA is TGTGCCAGCAGCTTAGCGGGAGGGAGCTACAATGAGCAGTTCTTC. Its translation is CASSLAGGSYNEQFF.

The chain is built from TRBV12-3 or TRBV12-4 and TRBJ1-5; D gene ambiguous. V was cut by 5 bases and J by 4 bases, with 9 bases left in between. The CDR3 is 13 residues long. The CDR3 spells CASSPPGNQPQHF. CDR3 nucleotides: TGTGCCAGCAGTCCCCCAGGTAATCAGCCCCAGCATTTT.

The genes are TRBV6-5 and TRBJ1-1; D is uncertain. The germline V and J ends were trimmed by 6 bases and 1 base, with 12 bases remaining between them. CDR3 length: 14 residues. Germline values: CDR1 MNHEY, CDR2 SVGAGI. The DNA for the CDR3 is TGTGCCAGCAGCCCCACCCCGGGGAACACTGAAGCTTTCTTT. It codes for CASSPTPGNTEAFF.

The sample holds one count of this clone. This rearrangement joins TRBV7-8 to TRBJ1-2; D is ambiguous. The V and J ends lost 1 base and 0 bases respectively, with 6 bases between them. The CDR3 is 14 amino acids. Germline CDR1 and CDR2: SGHVS and FQNEAQ. The CDR3 here is CASSLEKTNYGYTF. In DNA form, the CDR3 reads TGTGCCAGCAGCTTAGAGAAGACTAACTATGGCTACACCTTC.

This clone occurred once. The chain uses TRBV6-6 and TRBJ2-1; 12 bases align to TRBD2. The germline gives CDR1 MNHNY, CDR2 SVGAGI (reference sequence). This CDR3 has 20 residues. Trimming removed 6 bases from V and 4 bases from J; junction bases left unmatched: 19. The CDR3 DNA is TGTGCCAGCAGCCTAGCGGGACTAGCGGGCATACACCCTACTTACAATGAGCAGTTCTTC. As protein: CASSLAGLAGIHPTYNEQFF.

V and J are TRBV30 and TRBJ2-7; weak D call: TRBD1 (5 bases). The CDR3 runs 15 residues. Trimming took off 2 bases at V and 0 bases at J, with 14 bases between the two ends. Germline V gene lookup returns CDR1 GTSNPN and CDR2 SVGIG (reference sequence). In nucleotides, the CDR3 is TGTGCCTGGAGTCTGGGGCCTCCCTACTCCTACGAGCAGTACTTC. It encodes CAWSLGPPYSYEQYF. The whole variable domain, filled in from reference TRBV30 and TRBJ2-7, reads SQTIHQWPATLVQPVGSPLSLECTVEGTSNPNLYWYRQAAGRGLQLLFYSVGIGQISSEVPQNLSASRPQDRQFILSSKKLLLSDSGFYLCAWSLGPPYSYEQYFGPGTRLTVT.

This clone was picked up a small number of times. This chain connects TRBV15 to TRBJ1-5; D uncertain. With 1 base removed from V and 2 bases from J, the gap between germline ends came to 15 bases. The CDR3 is made up of 17 amino acids. Germline loops: CDR1 LNHNV, CDR2 YYDKDF (reference sequence). CDR3 protein: CATSRGGEGGGNQPQHF. For the CDR3, the DNA is TGTGCCACCAGCAGAGGGGGAGAGGGCGGAGGCAATCAGCCCCAGCATTTT.

In its sample, this clone was seen once. The J gene is TRBJ1-5, the V gene TRBV12-2. TRBV12-2 is termed a pseudogene. There are 14 residues in the CDR3. The CDR3 loop reads CASRLGDPMEPQHF. CDR3 bases: TGTGCAAGTCGCTTAGGGGACCCCATGGAGCCCCAGCATTTT.

This clone came up a few times. The rearrangement joins TRBV7-9 to TRBJ1-3; no definite D call. This CDR3 is 12 amino acids long. V was shortened by 7 bases and J by 1 base, with 5 bases between the two germline ends. Germline-derived CDR1 and CDR2 are SEHNR and FQNEAQ (reference sequence). CDR3 protein: CASTLSGNTIYF. In nucleotides, the CDR3 is TGTGCCAGCACGCTATCTGGAAACACCATATATTTT.

V usage is TRBV4-1 and J usage is TRBJ2-3; 10 nucleotides agree with TRBD1. Germline V gene data show CDR1 as MGHRA and CDR2 as YSYEKL. This CDR3 is built from 16 residues. With 4 bases clipped from V and 4 bases from J, the junction kept 8 bases outside the gene matches. DNA of the CDR3: TGCGCCAGCAGCCTTCCAGACAGGGGGCGTCCAGATACGCAGTATTTT. Residues: CASSLPDRGRPDTQYF.

This clone was found a few times. This rearrangement joins TRBV24-1 to TRBJ1-6, with TRBD1 matching 9 bases. CDR3 length: 14 amino acids. V lost 3 bases, J lost 7 bases, and 0 bases stayed unmatched. CDR1 is KGHDR, CDR2 SFDVKD, per germline. The CDR3 protein is CATSDTGGNSPLHF. The CDR3 nucleotides are TGTGCCACCAGTGATACAGGGGGCAATTCACCCCTCCACTTT.

The chain joins TRBV5-1 to TRBJ2-5; 12 bases are shared with TRBD1. This CDR3 region has 16 residues. Trimming at V came to 3 bases and at J to 4 bases, leaving 7 bases not matched to a gene. CDR1 is SGHRS and CDR2 is YFSETQ in the germline V gene. This chain's CDR3 is CASSSGTGGGGETQYF. CDR3 in DNA: TGCGCCAGCAGCTCCGGGACAGGGGGCGGCGGAGAGACCCAGTACTTC.

The chain uses TRBV11-3 and TRBJ2-1, with 12 nucleotides matching TRBD2. Germline CDR1 SGHNT, CDR2 YENEEA. After removal of 5 bases from V and 5 bases from J, the junction contained 16 bases not matched to a gene. This CDR3 is 19 amino acids long. CDR3: CASSLGQFGLAGWNNEQFF. DNA for the CDR3: TGTGCCAGCAGCCTGGGCCAATTCGGACTAGCGGGATGGAACAATGAGCAGTTCTTC.

V gene TRBV5-4 combines with J gene TRBJ1-3, with 8 bases lining up with TRBD1. CDR3 length: 15 amino acids. J was trimmed by 2 bases and V by 3 bases; bases with no gene match: 4. Germline CDR1 is SGHNT and CDR2 is YYREEE (reference sequence). Written as DNA, the CDR3 is TGTGCCAGCAGCTCCTGGACAGGGACTGGAAACACCATATATTTT. Translated, it gives CASSSWTGTGNTIYF.